The clone carrying this T cell receptor beta chain was detected only once. Approximately 9.6 milliliters of peripheral blood were drawn from each donor into EDTA-treated tubes. This record belongs to a study of blood T cells in healthy people across ages. The CDR3 runs to 16 residues. Germline CDR1 MNHNS, CDR2 SASEGT. V was trimmed by 4 bases and J by 4 bases, leaving 19 bases between them. Sample-barcoded 5' priming and a J-beta primer mix drove a second PCR of about 6 to 12 cycles. TCRdb analysed the 5' RACE reads with MiXCR anew, one entry per CDR3 protein. The data contain 700,000 or so distinct CDR3 sequences, about 24% of them singletons.

The sample consisted of blood. The TCR comes from a man between 65 and 80 years old in good health. V gene TRBV6-1 combines with J gene TRBJ2-5; D not resolved. The CDR3 nucleotides read TGTGCCAGCAGTGCTCCCCCCTCTGTTGGGTTAGAGACCCAGTACTTC. This codes for CASSAPPSVGLETQYF.